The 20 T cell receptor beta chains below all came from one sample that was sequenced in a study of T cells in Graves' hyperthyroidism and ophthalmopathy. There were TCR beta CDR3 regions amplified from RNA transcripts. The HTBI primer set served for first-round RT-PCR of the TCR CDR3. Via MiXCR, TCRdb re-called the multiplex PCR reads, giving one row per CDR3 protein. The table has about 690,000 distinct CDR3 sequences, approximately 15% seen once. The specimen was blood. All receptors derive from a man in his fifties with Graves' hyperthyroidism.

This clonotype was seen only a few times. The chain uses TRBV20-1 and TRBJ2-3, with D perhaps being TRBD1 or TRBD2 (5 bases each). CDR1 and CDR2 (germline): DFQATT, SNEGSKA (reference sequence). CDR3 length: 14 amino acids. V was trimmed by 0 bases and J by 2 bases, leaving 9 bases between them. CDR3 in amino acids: CSAREGTVTDTQYF. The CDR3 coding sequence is TGCAGTGCTAGAGAGGGGACCGTCACAGATACGCAGTATTTT.

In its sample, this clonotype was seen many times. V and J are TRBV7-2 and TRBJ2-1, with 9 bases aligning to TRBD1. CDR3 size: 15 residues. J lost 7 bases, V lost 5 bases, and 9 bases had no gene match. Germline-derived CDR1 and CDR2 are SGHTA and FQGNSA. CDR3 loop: CASSPDRDRVNEQFF. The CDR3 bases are TGTGCCAGCAGCCCGGACCGGGACAGGGTTAATGAGCAGTTCTTC.

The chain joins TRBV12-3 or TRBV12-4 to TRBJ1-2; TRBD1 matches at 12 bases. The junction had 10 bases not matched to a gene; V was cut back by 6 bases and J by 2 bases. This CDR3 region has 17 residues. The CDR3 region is CASSVAGGTGGNYGYTF. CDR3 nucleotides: TGTGCCAGCAGCGTAGCTGGAGGGACAGGGGGCAACTATGGCTACACCTTC.

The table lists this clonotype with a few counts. For the CDR3, the DNA is TGTGCCAGCAGTGAAGGGGGGGCTGCTAATGAAAAACTGTTTTTT. Protein product: CASSEGGAANEKLFF. This chain connects TRBV25-1 to TRBJ1-4; TRBD1 might be the D (6 bases). Germline CDR1 MGHDK, CDR2 SYGVNS. The CDR3 totals 15 residues. V gave up 2 bases and J gave up 3 bases, with 10 bases separating them. Using reference TRBV25-1 and TRBJ1-4 for the parts outside the CDR3, the full variable domain is EADIYQTPRYLVIGTGKKITLECSQTMGHDKMYWYQQDPGMELHLIHYSYGVNSTEKGDLSSESTVSRIRTEHFPLTLESARPSHTSQYLCASSEGGAANEKLFFGSGTQLSVL.

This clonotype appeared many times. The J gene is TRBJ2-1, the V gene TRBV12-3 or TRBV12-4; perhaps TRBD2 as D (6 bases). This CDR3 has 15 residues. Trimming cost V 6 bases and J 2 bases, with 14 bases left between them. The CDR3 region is CASSPGLPTYNEQFF. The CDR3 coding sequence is TGTGCCAGCAGCCCGGGACTTCCAACCTACAATGAGCAGTTCTTC.

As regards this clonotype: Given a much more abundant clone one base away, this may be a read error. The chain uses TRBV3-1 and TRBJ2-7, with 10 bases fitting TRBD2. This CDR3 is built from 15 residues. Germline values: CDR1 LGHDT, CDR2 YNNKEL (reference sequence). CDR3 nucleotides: TGTGCCAGCAACCAAGCTAGCGGGAGCTTCTACGAGCAGTACTTC. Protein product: CASNQASGSFYEQYF.

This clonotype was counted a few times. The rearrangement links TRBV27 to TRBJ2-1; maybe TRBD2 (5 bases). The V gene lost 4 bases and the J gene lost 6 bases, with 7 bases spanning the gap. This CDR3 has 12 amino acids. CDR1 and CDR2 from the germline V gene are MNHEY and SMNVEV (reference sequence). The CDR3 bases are TGTGCCAGCAGTTACGGGATCAATGAGCAGTTCTTC. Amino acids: CASSYGINEQFF.

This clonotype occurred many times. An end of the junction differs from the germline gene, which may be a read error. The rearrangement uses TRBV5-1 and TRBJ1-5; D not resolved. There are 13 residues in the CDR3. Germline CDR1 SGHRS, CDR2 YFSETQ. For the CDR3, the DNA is TGTGCCAGCAGTCTTAGATCCAATCAGCCCCAGCATTTT. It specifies CASSLRSNQPQHF. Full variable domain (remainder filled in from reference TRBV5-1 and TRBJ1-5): KAGVTQTPRYLIKTRGQQVTLSCSPISGHRSVSWYQQTPGQGLQFLFEYFSETQRNKGNFPGRFSGRQFSNSRSEMNVSTLELGDSALYLCASSLRSNQPQHFGDGTRLSIL.

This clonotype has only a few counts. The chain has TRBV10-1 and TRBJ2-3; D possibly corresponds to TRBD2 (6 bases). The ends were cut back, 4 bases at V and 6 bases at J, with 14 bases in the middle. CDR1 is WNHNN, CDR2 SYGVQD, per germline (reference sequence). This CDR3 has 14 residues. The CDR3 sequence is CASSGAGTPDTQYF. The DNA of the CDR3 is TGCGCCAGCAGTGGTGCGGGGACCCCGGATACGCAGTATTTT.

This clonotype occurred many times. The CDR3 loop reads CASREDGNTYNEQFF. The CDR3 DNA reads TGCGCCAGCAGGGAAGACGGGAACACCTACAATGAGCAGTTCTTC. The chain couples TRBV10-1 to TRBJ2-1; D might be TRBD2 (5 bases). V was shortened by 6 bases and J by 2 bases, with 14 bases between the two germline ends. Germline V gene data show CDR1 as WNHNN and CDR2 as SYGVQD (reference sequence). The CDR3 extends over 15 amino acids.

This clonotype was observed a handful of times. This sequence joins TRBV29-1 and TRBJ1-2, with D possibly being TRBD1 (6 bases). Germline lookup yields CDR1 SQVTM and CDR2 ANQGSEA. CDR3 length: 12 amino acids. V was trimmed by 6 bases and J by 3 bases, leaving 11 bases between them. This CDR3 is CSVRTDYYGYTF. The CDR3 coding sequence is TGCAGCGTCCGGACAGACTACTATGGCTACACCTTC.

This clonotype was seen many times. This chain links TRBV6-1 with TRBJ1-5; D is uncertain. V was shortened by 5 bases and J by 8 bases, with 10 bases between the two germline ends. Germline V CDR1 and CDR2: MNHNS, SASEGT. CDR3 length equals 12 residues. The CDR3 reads CASSPPGKPQHF. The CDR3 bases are TGTGCCAGCAGTCCACCGGGGAAGCCCCAGCATTTT.

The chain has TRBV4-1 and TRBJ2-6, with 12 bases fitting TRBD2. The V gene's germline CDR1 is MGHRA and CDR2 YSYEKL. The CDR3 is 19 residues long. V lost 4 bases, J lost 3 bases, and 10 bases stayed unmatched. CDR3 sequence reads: CASSPTVRLAGVGANVLTF. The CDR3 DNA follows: TGCGCCAGCAGCCCCACAGTAAGACTAGCGGGAGTTGGGGCCAACGTCCTGACTTTC.

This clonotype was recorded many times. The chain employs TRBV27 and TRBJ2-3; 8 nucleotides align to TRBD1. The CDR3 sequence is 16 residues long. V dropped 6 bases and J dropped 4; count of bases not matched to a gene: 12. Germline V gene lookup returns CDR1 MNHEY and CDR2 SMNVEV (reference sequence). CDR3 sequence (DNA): TGTGCCAGCAGGGACAGGGAGTCCCCAATCTCAGATACGCAGTATTTT. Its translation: CASRDRESPISDTQYF.

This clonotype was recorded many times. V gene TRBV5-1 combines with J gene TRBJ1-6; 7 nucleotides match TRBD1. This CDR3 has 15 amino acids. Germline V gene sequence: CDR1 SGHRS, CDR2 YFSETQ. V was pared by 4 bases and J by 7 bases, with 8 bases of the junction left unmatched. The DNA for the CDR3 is TGCGCCAGCAGCAGCGATACAGGGGTCAATTCACCCCTCCACTTT. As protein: CASSSDTGVNSPLHF.

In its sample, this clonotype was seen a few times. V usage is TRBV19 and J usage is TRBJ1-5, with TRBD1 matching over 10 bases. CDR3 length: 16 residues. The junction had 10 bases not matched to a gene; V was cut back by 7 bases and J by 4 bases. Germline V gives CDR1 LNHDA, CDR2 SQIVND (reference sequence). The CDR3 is CASTKIGTGENQPQHF. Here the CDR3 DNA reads TGTGCCAGTACCAAAATTGGGACAGGGGAGAATCAGCCCCAGCATTTT.

CDR3 region: CASSSDRTDTQYF. In nucleotides, the CDR3 is TGTGCCAGCAGCTCAGATCGGACAGATACGCAGTATTTT. The chain links TRBV5-4 to TRBJ2-3, with D uncertain. CDR1 SGHNT and CDR2 YYREEE come from the germline V gene (reference sequence). V was cut by 3 bases and J by 3 bases, with 8 bases left in between. The CDR3 length is 13 residues.

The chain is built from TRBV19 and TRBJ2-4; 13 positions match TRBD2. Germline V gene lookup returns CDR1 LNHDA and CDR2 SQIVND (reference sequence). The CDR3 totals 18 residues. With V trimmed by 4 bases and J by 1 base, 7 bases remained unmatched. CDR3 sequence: CASSTRTSGSIAKNIQYF. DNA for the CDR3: TGTGCCAGTAGTACCCGGACTAGCGGGAGCATCGCCAAAAACATTCAGTACTTC.

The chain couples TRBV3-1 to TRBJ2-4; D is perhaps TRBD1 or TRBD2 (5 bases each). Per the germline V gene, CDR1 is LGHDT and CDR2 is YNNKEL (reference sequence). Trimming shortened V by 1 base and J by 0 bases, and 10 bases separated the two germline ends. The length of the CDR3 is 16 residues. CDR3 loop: CASSQVFGTAKNIQYF. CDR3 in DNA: TGTGCCAGCAGCCAAGTATTCGGGACAGCCAAAAACATTCAGTACTTC.

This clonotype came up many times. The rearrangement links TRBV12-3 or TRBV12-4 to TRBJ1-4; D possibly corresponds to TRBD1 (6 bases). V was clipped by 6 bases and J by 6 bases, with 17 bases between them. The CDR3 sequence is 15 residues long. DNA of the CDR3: TGTGCCAGCAGGGAGTCCGGACAGCGATATGAAAAACTGTTTTTT. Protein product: CASRESGQRYEKLFF.